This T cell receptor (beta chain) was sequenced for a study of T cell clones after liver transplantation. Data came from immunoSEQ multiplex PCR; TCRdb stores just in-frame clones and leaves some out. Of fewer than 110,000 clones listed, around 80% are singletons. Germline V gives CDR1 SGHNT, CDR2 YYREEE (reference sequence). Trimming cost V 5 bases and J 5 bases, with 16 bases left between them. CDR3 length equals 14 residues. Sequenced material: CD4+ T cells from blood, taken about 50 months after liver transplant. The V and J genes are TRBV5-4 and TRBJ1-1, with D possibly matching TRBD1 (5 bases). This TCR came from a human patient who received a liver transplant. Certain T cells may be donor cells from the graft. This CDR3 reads CASREGLQRTEAFF. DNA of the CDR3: TGTGCCAGCAGGGAGGGACTACAACGGACTGAAGCTTTCTTT.